These T cell receptor beta chains were read from a single sample in a study of cytomegalovirus exposure and HLA in healthy donors. TCRdb's table, derived via immunoSEQ multiplex PCR, lists solely in-frame clones and lacks some. This table has about 140,000 clones, roughly 78% appearing once. Sequencing was performed on PBMCs. These receptors all come from a man aged 25-45 years in good health and CMV-seronegative. Each CDR3 is given with its conserved first and last residue. A D gene is named only where the DNA matches it firmly. The size of a clone is reported for some rows only, either as once, few or many, or as a class for expanded clones.

cdr3_length	v_call	j_call	d_call	clone_size	cdr3_aa	cdr3_nt
17	TRBV27	TRBJ2-4	TRBD1	NA	CASSPGQGKLAKNIQYF	TGTGCCAGCAGCCCCGGACAGGGGAAACTAGCCAAAAACATTCAGTACTTC
11	TRBV20-1	TRBJ2-7	NA	NA	CSAARIYEQYF	TGCAGTGCTGCCAGAATCTACGAGCAGTACTTC
13	TRBV19	TRBJ1-5	NA	NA	CASTPQDNQPQHF	TGTGCCAGTACCCCCCAGGACAATCAGCCCCAGCATTTT
14	TRBV18	TRBJ1-1	NA	NA	CASSSGGVGTEAFF	TGTGCCAGCTCATCCGGGGGTGTGGGCACTGAAGCTTTCTTT
12	TRBV28	TRBJ2-7	NA	NA	CASSLLGSEQYF	TGTGCCAGCAGCTTACTTGGGAGCGAGCAGTACTTC
16	TRBV2	TRBJ1-5	TRBD1	few	CASSVQGQFGNQPQHF	TGTGCCAGCAGTGTACAGGGGCAGTTCGGCAATCAGCCCCAGCATTTT
13	TRBV5-1	TRBJ1-4	NA	NA	CASSSTTNEKLFF	TGCGCCAGCAGCTCTACAACTAATGAAAAACTGTTTTTT
15	TRBV7-9	TRBJ2-3	TRBD2	NA	CASISGAGVADTQYF	TGTGCCAGCATCTCGGGAGCGGGGGTAGCGGATACGCAGTATTTT
16	TRBV4-1	TRBJ2-7	NA	NA	CASSPAPRGKVYEQYF	TGCGCCAGCAGCCCGGCCCCTCGGGGTAAGGTCTACGAGCAGTACTTC
17	TRBV28	TRBJ1-1	NA	NA	CASSWSGSGALNTEAFF	TGTGCCAGCAGTTGGTCGGGAAGCGGGGCTTTGAACACTGAAGCTTTCTTT
17	TRBV5-1	TRBJ2-4	NA	NA	CASSAGVGPGTKNIQYF	TGCGCCAGCAGCGCTGGCGTGGGCCCAGGGACCAAAAACATTCAGTACTTC
19	TRBV6-1	TRBJ1-6	TRBD1	NA	CASSELGQGASSYNSPLHF	TGTGCCAGCAGTGAATTGGGACAGGGGGCCAGCTCCTATAATTCACCCCTCCACTTT
14	TRBV19	TRBJ1-2	NA	NA	CASGRSGVFYGYTF	TGTGCCAGTGGACGATCCGGGGTCTTCTATGGCTACACCTTC
13	TRBV5-4	TRBJ1-1	NA	NA	CASSHARNREAFF	TGTGCCAGCAGCCACGCTAGGAACAGGGAAGCTTTCTTT
16	TRBV5-1	TRBJ2-3	NA	NA	CASSLAGRGSTDTQYF	TGCGCCAGCAGCTTGGCAGGGCGGGGTAGCACAGATACGCAGTATTTT
16	TRBV10-1	TRBJ2-1	TRBD2	NA	CASSEDGDYPAGEQFF	TGCGCCAGCAGTGAAGACGGGGACTACCCGGCTGGTGAGCAGTTCTTC
14	TRBV5-1	TRBJ2-1	NA	NA	CASSVGSGTDEQFF	TGCGCCAGCAGTGTCGGGAGTGGTACCGATGAGCAGTTCTTC
15	TRBV2	TRBJ1-4	NA	NA	CASSLGMGQNEKLFF	TGTGCCAGCAGTCTTGGGATGGGACAAAATGAAAAACTGTTTTTT
16	TRBV15	TRBJ2-7	NA	NA	CATSRGGTRVKGEQYF	TGTGCCACCAGCAGAGGGGGGACAAGGGTGAAGGGCGAGCAGTACTTC
15	TRBV7-9	TRBJ1-1	NA	few	CASTKPGGLNTEAFF	TGTGCCAGCACCAAACCGGGAGGTCTGAACACTGAAGCTTTCTTT
16	TRBV13	TRBJ1-4	NA	NA	CASSLGPQDIGEKLFF	TGTGCCAGCAGCTTAGGCCCCCAGGACATAGGTGAAAAACTGTTTTTT
19	TRBV4-1	TRBJ2-6	TRBD1	NA	CASSQSRTGGYSGANVLTF	TGCGCCAGCAGCCAATCTAGGACAGGGGGCTACTCTGGGGCCAACGTCCTGACTTTC
13	TRBV5-1	TRBJ1-1	TRBD1	once	CASSPTGQEEAFF	TGCGCCAGCAGCCCTACCGGACAGGAAGAAGCTTTCTTT
14	TRBV5-1	TRBJ1-2	NA	NA	CASRDDISNYGYTF	TGCGCCAGCAGGGATGACATATCTAACTATGGCTACACCTTC
16	TRBV6-6	TRBJ1-5	TRBD1	few	CASSYSRTGINQPQHF	TGTGCCAGCAGTTACTCTAGGACAGGAATTAATCAGCCCCAGCATTTT
16	TRBV5-6	TRBJ2-2	NA	NA	CASSRLRQGFTGELFF	TGTGCCAGCAGCAGGCTGAGGCAGGGGTTCACCGGGGAGCTGTTTTTT
16	TRBV27	TRBJ2-7	TRBD1	NA	CASSNLGQGISYEQYF	TGTGCCAGCAGTAACCTCGGACAGGGGATCTCCTACGAGCAGTACTTC
15	TRBV7-9	TRBJ1-2	NA	NA	CASSLVRVGPGGYTF	TGTGCCAGCAGCTTAGTACGTGTGGGGCCCGGCGGCTACACCTTC